Presented here are 25 T cell receptor beta chains from one specimen sequenced in a study of shared clonotypes between healthy human individuals. Sequencing was performed with immunoSEQ multiplex PCR; in TCRdb, only in-frame clones are kept and a portion is missing. This table has about 600,000 clones, around 97% appearing once. Sequenced input: naive CD4+ T cells sorted from blood. Subset described: CD45RA+ positively selected. All receptors derive from a woman aged 30 to 39 in good health.

J is TRBJ2-4 and V is TRBV19, with 8 bases lining up with TRBD1. This CDR3 region has 16 residues. Looked up from germline, CDR1 is LNHDA and CDR2 is SQIVND (reference sequence). The V segment lost 1 base and the J segment 5 bases; nucleotides outside the gene matches: 7. The CDR3 is CASSIVRGQAQNIQYF. The CDR3 nucleotides are TGTGCCAGTAGTATAGTAAGGGGACAGGCACAAAACATTCAGTACTTC.

The chain carries TRBV6-6 and TRBJ1-1, with D possibly being TRBD1 (5 bases). Trimming removed 5 bases at V and 10 bases at J, with 11 bases between. This CDR3 region has 11 residues. CDR1 is MNHNY and CDR2 is SVGAGI in the germline V gene (reference sequence). CDR3 nucleotide sequence: TGTGCCAGCAGTGAGGTAGGGGCAGCTTTCTTT. It codes for CASSEVGAAFF.

This clone was picked up one time. The chain recombines TRBV19 with TRBJ2-2; a weak D match, TRBD2 (5 bases). The CDR3 has 15 residues. V was clipped by 7 bases and J by 4 bases, with 16 bases between them. Germline V gives CDR1 LNHDA, CDR2 SQIVND (reference sequence). CDR3 region: CASNGLGEVTGELFF. CDR3 nucleotides: TGTGCCAGTAACGGACTCGGCGAGGTCACCGGGGAGCTGTTTTTT.

Concerning this clone itself: The sample holds other DNA sequences that translate to the same CDR3. The rearrangement joins TRBV27 to TRBJ1-1; D is undetermined. The CDR3 spans 13 residues. Germline lookup yields CDR1 MNHEY and CDR2 SMNVEV (reference sequence). V lost 2 bases and J 1 base, leaving 5 bases between the germline ends. DNA for the CDR3: TGTGCCAGCAGTTTAAGGGAGAACACTGAAGCTTTCTTT. It yields the protein CASSLRENTEAFF.

The genes are TRBV5-1 and TRBJ2-1, with TRBD2 matching over 9 bases. This CDR3 contains 16 residues. Trimming at V came to 2 bases and at J to 1 base, leaving 4 bases not matched to a gene. Germline V CDR1 and CDR2: SGHRS, YFSETQ. CDR3 sequence: CASSFATSGSYNEQFF. The CDR3 DNA is TGCGCCAGCAGCTTCGCGACTAGCGGATCCTACAATGAGCAGTTCTTC.

V usage is TRBV12-5 and J usage is TRBJ2-2, with 10 bases lining up with TRBD2. Germline assignment: CDR1 LGHNT and CDR2 FRNRAP. V dropped 1 base and J dropped 6; count of bases not matched to a gene: 8. The CDR3 sequence is 17 residues long. CDR3 DNA sequence: TGTGCTAGTGGTTTGGAGGTCCTAGCGGGAGATTCCGGGGAGCTGTTTTTT. This translates into CASGLEVLAGDSGELFF.

The chain couples TRBV7-3 to TRBJ2-3, with TRBD2 as a possible D gene (6 bases). Germline CDR1 reads SGHTA; CDR2 reads FQGTGA. Trimming left V 5 bases short and J 3 bases short, with 15 bases between. This CDR3 spans 15 amino acids. CDR3 sequence reads: CASSTGGGRTDTQYF. Written as DNA, the CDR3 is TGTGCCAGCAGCACCGGTGGGGGGAGGACAGATACGCAGTATTTT.

About this clone itself: Germline and junction disagree at one end, which may indicate a read error. The chain couples TRBV28 to TRBJ1-1; TRBD1 matches 7 bases. This CDR3 has 11 amino acids. CDR1 is MDHEN, CDR2 SYDVKM, per germline. CDR3 in amino acids: CASSPQTGPVF. The CDR3 coding sequence is TGTGCCAGCAGTCCCCAGACAGGGCCGGTGTTT.

V and J are TRBV27 and TRBJ2-1; no definite D call. This CDR3 is 15 amino acids long. CDR1 and CDR2 from the germline V gene are MNHEY and SMNVEV (reference sequence). The V end lost 5 bases, the J end lost 0 bases, and 11 bases lay between the germline ends. In DNA, the CDR3 is TGTGCCAGCAGTAGCGTGGACCCCTCCTACAATGAGCAGTTCTTC. It specifies CASSSVDPSYNEQFF.

V gene TRBV6-6 combines with J gene TRBJ1-2, with 8 bases matching TRBD1. Germline values: CDR1 MNHNY, CDR2 SVGAGI (reference sequence). The CDR3 sequence is 13 residues long. V lost 6 bases and J lost 6; bases outside the gene matches: 6. In nucleotides, the CDR3 is TGTGCCAGCAGATCGACAGGGGTCGATGGCTACACCTTC. Its translation: CASRSTGVDGYTF.

This chain connects TRBV2 to TRBJ1-5; D might be TRBD1 (5 bases). CDR1 is SNHLY, CDR2 FYNNEI, per germline. Trimming cost V 4 bases and J 3 bases, with 10 bases left between them. CDR3 length: 14 residues. The CDR3 here is CASSVQGANQPQHF. The CDR3 region has the DNA TGTGCCAGCAGTGTCCAGGGAGCCAATCAGCCCCAGCATTTT.

This rearrangement joins TRBV13 to TRBJ2-3; perhaps TRBD1 as D (5 bases). CDR1 is PRHDT, CDR2 FYEKMQ, per germline (reference sequence). The CDR3 has 14 amino acids. Trimming removed 2 bases at V and 4 bases at J, with 10 bases between. CDR3 nucleotide sequence: TGTGCCAGCAGCTTAACCCAGGGTGCAGATACGCAGTATTTT. Translating gives CASSLTQGADTQYF. Drawing the rest from reference TRBV13 and TRBJ2-3, the complete variable domain is AAGVIQSPRHLIKEKRETATLKCYPIPRHDTVYWYQQGPGQDPQFLISFYEKMQSDKGSIPDRFSAQQFSDYHSELNMSSLELGDSALYFCASSLTQGADTQYFGPGTRLTVL.

This chain links TRBV27 with TRBJ2-3, with 7 nucleotides matching TRBD2. Germline loops: CDR1 MNHEY, CDR2 SMNVEV (reference sequence). This CDR3 is 18 amino acids long. V lost 6 bases and J lost 0; bases outside the gene matches: 15. The CDR3 spells CASRAAAGEPLSTDTQYF. CDR3 DNA sequence: TGTGCCAGCAGGGCCGCGGCGGGAGAGCCCCTGAGCACAGATACGCAGTATTTT.

The chain has TRBV11-2 and TRBJ1-2; tentative D call: TRBD1 (5 bases). V shed 2 bases and J shed 1 base, with 11 bases lying between them. The germline V gene encodes CDR1 SGHAT and CDR2 FQNNGV. The CDR3 spans 15 residues. The CDR3 DNA reads as TGTGCCAGCAGCTTAACCGGGGGATTTAACTATGGCTACACCTTC. Translating it yields CASSLTGGFNYGYTF.

The sample holds one count of this clone. This sequence joins TRBV27 and TRBJ2-1, with 9 bases fitting TRBD1. Trimming removed 5 bases from V and 2 bases from J; junction bases left unmatched: 4. The germline V gene has CDR1 MNHEY and CDR2 SMNVEV (reference sequence). The CDR3 runs to 15 residues. CDR3 sequence (DNA): TGTGCCAGCAGTAACAGGGGGCTGACCTACAATGAGCAGTTCTTC. It encodes CASSNRGLTYNEQFF.

This clone was seen once. The gene calls are TRBV4-1 and TRBJ1-5, with D perhaps TRBD1 (5 bases). The germline gives CDR1 MGHRA, CDR2 YSYEKL. V was cut by 0 bases and J by 6 bases, with 15 bases left in between. CDR3 size: 16 residues. The CDR3 loop reads CASSQDWQGLSQPQHF. The CDR3 nucleotides read TGCGCCAGCAGCCAAGATTGGCAGGGATTGAGTCAGCCCCAGCATTTT.

This chain uses TRBV6-1 with TRBJ1-5, with TRBD1 matching 9 bases. With 6 bases clipped from V and 5 bases from J, the junction kept 8 bases outside the gene matches. The CDR3 contains 15 residues. Germline V gene sequence: CDR1 MNHNS, CDR2 SASEGT. CDR3 protein: CASRRGQGEDQPQHF. Written as DNA, the CDR3 is TGTGCCAGCAGAAGGGGACAGGGAGAAGATCAGCCCCAGCATTTT.

The V call is TRBV5-1, the J call TRBJ2-7; possibly TRBD1 or TRBD2 for D (5 bases each). The V end lost 4 bases, the J end lost 0 bases, and 11 bases lay between the germline ends. Per germline, CDR1 SGHRS and CDR2 YFSETQ. The CDR3 totals 14 residues. The DNA of the CDR3 is TGCGCCAGCAGCGGCCGGGACGGCTCCTACGAGCAGTACTTC. It encodes CASSGRDGSYEQYF.

The CDR3 loop is CASSVASRDRGYEQYF. The CDR3 nucleotides are TGCGCCAGCAGCGTCGCCTCCCGGGACAGGGGCTACGAGCAGTACTTC. The chain couples TRBV5-1 to TRBJ2-5; 10 positions match TRBD1. The end of the DNA aligns better with TRBJ2-7, so the J call may be wrong. The V gene's germline CDR1 is SGHRS and CDR2 YFSETQ. This CDR3 region has 16 residues.

This chain joins TRBV28 and TRBJ1-2; TRBD1 is a possible D gene (6 bases). Trimming shortened V by 1 base and J by 4 bases, and 19 bases separated the two germline ends. CDR1 and CDR2 (germline): MDHEN, SYDVKM. The CDR3 loop spans 17 amino acids. CDR3 sequence: CASSLYRVSIDFYGYTF. The CDR3 coding sequence is TGTGCCAGCAGTTTATACAGGGTTTCTATCGATTTCTATGGCTACACCTTC.

The rearrangement links TRBV29-1 to TRBJ2-1, with 7 bases aligning to TRBD2. Germline trimming cut 4 bases from V and 4 bases from J; bases unmatched to any gene: 7. Germline-derived CDR1 and CDR2 are SQVTM and ANQGSEA. CDR3 length: 14 residues. CDR3 sequence: CSVGSGLGYNEQFF. The CDR3 DNA follows: TGCAGCGTTGGTAGCGGACTAGGTTACAATGAGCAGTTCTTC.

The J gene is TRBJ2-1, the V gene TRBV4-1; 7 nucleotides line up with TRBD1. Unmatched junction bases numbered 5, after V lost 0 bases and J lost 0 bases. Per the germline V gene, CDR1 is MGHRA and CDR2 is YSYEKL. The CDR3 has 17 residues. The CDR3 sequence: CASSQDYRDSSYNEQFF. The CDR3 bases are TGCGCCAGCAGCCAAGATTACCGGGACAGCTCCTACAATGAGCAGTTCTTC.

The chain has TRBV5-1 and TRBJ2-3; D not certain. V lost 4 bases, J lost 8 bases, and 14 bases lay in between. This CDR3 is built from 13 residues. Germline V gene data show CDR1 as SGHRS and CDR2 as YFSETQ. The CDR3 DNA reads as TGCGCCAGCAGCCCCAGCTCTGTTCCTACGCAGTATTTT. Protein product: CASSPSSVPTQYF.

This clone was seen a single time. The chain combines TRBV6-4 with TRBJ1-5; D gene ambiguous. Germline V gene sequence: CDR1 MRHNA, CDR2 SNTAGT. Between the trimmed V and J ends, which lost 3 bases and 6 bases, there was a span of 9 bases. The CDR3 runs 13 residues. The CDR3 spells CASSENIGQPQHF. The CDR3 coding sequence is TGTGCCAGCAGTGAAAATATAGGTCAGCCCCAGCATTTT.

This rearrangement joins TRBV6-1 to TRBJ2-5; D unresolved. CDR3 size: 12 residues. CDR1 and CDR2 (germline): MNHNS, SASEGT. V was cut by 6 bases and J by 7 bases, with 12 bases left in between. The chain's CDR3 is CASSGVIRTQYF. The CDR3 region has the DNA TGTGCCAGCAGCGGCGTGATTCGGACCCAGTACTTC.